The next 29 T cell receptor beta chains were all read from a single sample in a study of tumor-infiltrating lymphocytes in primary liver carcinoma. Starting from around 500 ng of total RNA, TCR beta cDNA was produced with a primer in the constant region. Investigators got TCR beta libraries out of three nested multiplex PCR rounds, done with slightly modified ARM-PCR. With TRBV1-TRBV30 forward primers and a C-beta reverse primer, the first two PCR rounds were run for roughly 9 cycles each. TCRdb independently ran MiXCR on the multiplex PCR reads; one entry per CDR3 protein. The sample has approximately 100,000 distinct CDR3 sequences; around 66% are singletons. Starting material for RNA and DNA co-extraction consisted of roughly 18-34 mg of unsorted bulk tissue. Sequencing was carried out using liver tumor tissue from sampling region 2. Stated subset: tumor region T2, inferior pole. These receptors were collected from an older woman with primary liver carcinoma and hepatitis B virus infection.

Comments on this clonotype: With a much larger clone just one base away, this may be a read error. The chain carries TRBV10-3 and TRBJ2-7; weak D call: TRBD2 (5 bases). Germline loops: CDR1 ENHRY, CDR2 SYGVKD. V was pared by 6 bases and J by 7 bases, with 22 bases between. The CDR3 is 15 amino acids. The CDR3 sequence: CAISPTNPPGFEQYF. The CDR3 DNA is TGTGCCATCAGCCCGACTAACCCCCCGGGTTTTGAGCAGTACTTC.

This clonotype was picked up a small number of times. This may arise from a read error, as a much more abundant clone is one base away. V gene TRBV28 combines with J gene TRBJ2-7; 10 bases match TRBD2. Germline V gives CDR1 MDHEN, CDR2 SYDVKM. The CDR3 is 15 residues long. The V gene end was trimmed by 5 bases and the J gene end by 3 bases; junction bases not matched to a gene: 7. CDR3 residues: CASSIRLAGNYEQYF. The DNA for the CDR3 is TGTGCCAGCAGTATAAGACTAGCGGGTAACTACGAGCAGTACTTC.

In the case of this clonotype: A read error may account for a junction end that differs from germline. J is TRBJ2-4 and V is TRBV5-5, with a tentative D call TRBD1 (6 bases). CDR3 length: 16 residues. Germline V gives CDR1 SGHKS, CDR2 YYEKEE (reference sequence). In DNA, the CDR3 is TGTGTCAGCAGCTTGGGCGGCGGACAGCTCGGAAACATTCAGTACTTC. It translates to CVSSLGGGQLGNIQYF.

On this clonotype: The junction departs from the called germline gene at one end, perhaps through a read error. This chain links TRBV11-1 with TRBJ2-7; D possibly corresponds to TRBD2 (5 bases). Germline V gene sequence: CDR1 SGHAT, CDR2 FQDESV (reference sequence). This CDR3 is 16 amino acids long. The DNA for the CDR3 is TGTGTCAGCAGCTTAGCGCGCAGCCATGGGTTCTACGAGCAGCACTTC. It is translated as CVSSLARSHGFYEQHF. The variable domain in full, completed from reference TRBV11-1 and TRBJ2-7, reads EAEVAQSPRYKITEKSQAVAFWCDPISGHATLYWYRQILGQGPELLVQFQDESVVDDSQLPKDRFSAERLKGVDSTLKIQPAELGDSAMYLCVSSLARSHGFYEQHFGPGTRLTVT.

The rearrangement uses TRBV6-1 and TRBJ2-7, with TRBD2 matching over 8 bases. There are 14 residues in the CDR3. Germline loops: CDR1 MNHNS, CDR2 SASEGT. CDR3 nucleotide sequence: TGTGACAGTAGTTTGACTAGCGCTACTACGGAGCAGTACTTC. Protein product: CDSSLTSATTEQYF.

With respect to this clonotype: It may be a read error: a sequence one base away is much more abundant. This chain connects TRBV5-1 to TRBJ2-1; D may be TRBD1 or TRBD2 (5 bases each). The V gene lost 5 bases and the J gene lost 5 bases, with 11 bases spanning the gap. Germline CDR1 reads SGHRS; CDR2 reads YFSETQ. The CDR3 is made up of 13 amino acids. CDR3 bases: TGCGCCAGCAGGCCCGGGACCCACAATGAGCAGTTCTTC. Residues: CASRPGTHNEQFF.

This clonotype was counted at least ten times. This chain links TRBV6-1 with TRBJ1-3; D not resolved. V lost 2 bases and J 0 bases, leaving 5 bases between the germline ends. The germline V gene encodes CDR1 MNHNS and CDR2 SASEGT. CDR3 length: 14 residues. CDR3 DNA: TGTGCCAGCAGTGAAAACGGCTCTGGAAACACCATATATTTT. This codes for CASSENGSGNTIYF.

This clonotype was counted at least ten times. The rearrangement joins TRBV6-1 to TRBJ1-2, with no clear D. The ends were cut back, 2 bases at V and 2 bases at J, with 9 bases in the middle. The CDR3 is made up of 14 amino acids. Germline lookup yields CDR1 MNHNS and CDR2 SASEGT. The CDR3 region is CASSESVPNYGYTF. The DNA for the CDR3 is TGTGCCAGCAGTGAATCGGTGCCCAACTATGGCTACACCTTC.

As for this clonotype: The conserved final phenylalanine or tryptophan is absent from the CDR3, which likely points to a read error. The limits of the CDR3 on the DNA are not certain, so only TCRdb's listed CDR3 is given. The chain uses TRBV14 and TRBJ2-7. From germline, CDR1 is SGHDN and CDR2 FVKESK. The CDR3 sequence runs 11 residues, both termini included. The CDR3: CASSQDNDFHI.

Remarks on this clonotype: A read error may produce the germline difference seen at one junction end. The V gene is TRBV7-9, the J gene TRBJ2-6; no clear D. The CDR3 spans 16 residues. Germline loops: CDR1 SEHNR, CDR2 FQNEAQ (reference sequence). The CDR3 DNA follows: TGTGCCAGCAGCTTAGGGGAAGGCTCTGGGGACAACGTCCTGACTTTC. This sequence encodes CASSLGEGSGDNVLTF.

This clonotype was recorded once. The junction shows a germline mismatch at one end, possibly a read error. The CDR3 sequence: CDSSHNSGEDTQYF. The CDR3 bases are TGTGACAGCAGCCATAACTCGGGAGAAGATACGCAGTATTTT. The chain combines TRBV11-2 with TRBJ2-3, with D possibly TRBD2 on 6 matching bases. In germline, CDR1 is SGHAT, CDR2 FQNNGV. The length of the CDR3 is 14 residues.

Concerning this clonotype: The germline gene is not matched at one end of the junction; a read error may be the cause. The rearrangement links TRBV4-1 to TRBJ2-1, with D uncertain. The CDR3 extends over 13 amino acids. Germline-derived CDR1 and CDR2 are MGHRA and YSYEKL. In nucleotides, the CDR3 is TGCGCCAGCAGACTTACTTTGGGTGGTGAGCCGTTCTTC. Protein: CASRLTLGGEPFF.

This clonotype was seen a few times. This chain links TRBV2 with TRBJ1-5, with 7 bases lining up with TRBD1. V was clipped by 6 bases and J by 2 bases; unmatched bases: 7. Looked up from germline, CDR1 is SNHLY and CDR2 is FYNNEI. This CDR3 is built from 15 residues. The CDR3 DNA reads TGTGCCAGCAGAAGACAGGGAGAAGGCAATCAGCCCCAGCATTTT. Translating it yields CASRRQGEGNQPQHF. The whole variable domain, filled in from reference TRBV2 and TRBJ1-5, reads EPEVTQTPSHQVTQMGQEVILRCVPISNHLYFYWYRQILGQKVEFLVSFYNNEISEKSEIFDDQFSVERPDGSNFTLKIRSTKLEDSAMYFCASRRQGEGNQPQHFGDGTRLSIL.

With respect to this clonotype: The junction departs from germline at one end; a sequencing error may be responsible. The chain recombines TRBV11-2 with TRBJ2-5, with D possibly matching TRBD1 (6 bases). The CDR3 runs to 15 residues. The germline V gene encodes CDR1 SGHAT and CDR2 FQNNGV. CDR3 in DNA: TGTGCCAACAGCTTAAGGGCAGGGGAATGGGAGACCCAGTATTTC. Protein product: CANSLRAGEWETQYF.

Notes on this clonotype: Germline is not matched at one junction end, which may reflect a read error. The rearrangement links TRBV29-1 to TRBJ2-5; a weak D match, TRBD1 (5 bases). The CDR3 runs to 14 residues. Germline V gene lookup returns CDR1 SQVTM and CDR2 ANQGSEA. CDR3 protein: CSAPRQTYQGTQYF. The CDR3 coding sequence is TGCAGCGCCCCGCGACAGACCTACCAAGGGACCCAGTACTTC. The full variable domain, its missing parts supplied by reference TRBV29-1 and TRBJ2-5, is SAVISQKPSRDICQRGTSLTIQCQVDSQVTMMFWYRQQPGQSLTLIATANQGSEATYESGFVIDKFPISRPNLTFSTLTVSNMSPEDSSIYLCSAPRQTYQGTQYFGPGTRLLVL.

In regard to this clonotype: Just one base apart from a much larger clone, this may be a read error. This rearrangement joins TRBV28 to TRBJ2-7; tentative D call: TRBD2 (5 bases). From germline, CDR1 is MDHEN and CDR2 SYDVKM. CDR3 length: 16 amino acids. V was trimmed by 1 base and J by 6 bases, leaving 19 bases between them. This CDR3 reads CASSLLPGNSPGEQYF. The CDR3 DNA is TGTGCCAGCAGTTTATTGCCGGGGAACAGTCCCGGCGAGCAGTACTTC.

This clonotype was observed a single time. The germline gene is not matched at one end of the junction; a read error may be the cause. V and J are TRBV29-1 and TRBJ2-1; D gene unclear. The germline CDR1 and CDR2 sequences are SQVTM and ANQGSEA. The CDR3 is made up of 14 amino acids. The CDR3 bases are TGCAACGTTGAACCGGCAGGATCCGGCAATGAGCAACTCTTC. Amino acids: CNVEPAGSGNEQLF.

This clonotype was detected once. This may be a read error: a much more frequent sequence differs by one nucleotide. This chain links TRBV7-8 with TRBJ2-7; 7 positions match TRBD1. J gave up 0 bases and V 3 bases, and 8 bases lay outside the gene matches. In germline, CDR1 is SGHVS, CDR2 FQNEAQ. The CDR3 contains 16 residues. CDR3 in DNA: TGTGCCAGCAGCTTCAGCCCCGGACAGGCCTCCTACGAGCAGTACTTC. Its protein is CASSFSPGQASYEQYF.

Of note for this clonotype: Sequence at one end of the junction differs from germline and may be a read error. The chain joins TRBV6-6 to TRBJ1-6; possible D gene TRBD1, 5 bases. Germline V lookup: CDR1 MNHNY, CDR2 SVGAGI (reference sequence). The CDR3 consists of 14 residues. CDR3 region: CTSSYSYRGSPLHF. Here the CDR3 DNA reads TGTACCAGCAGTTACTCGTATAGGGGATCACCCCTTCACTTT.

Note on this clonotype: Germline is not matched at one junction end, which may reflect a read error. This chain uses TRBV28 with TRBJ2-3, with 10 bases aligning to TRBD2. Germline CDR1 reads MDHEN; CDR2 reads SYDVKM. There are 16 residues in the CDR3. CDR3 in amino acids: CASSLAGVDPPDMQYF. The CDR3 nucleotides are TGTGCCAGCAGCCTAGCGGGAGTAGATCCGCCAGATATGCAGTATTTT. The full variable domain, in which reference TRBV28 and TRBJ2-3 provide the parts outside the CDR3, is DVKVTQSSRYLVKRTGEKVFLECVQDMDHENMFWYRQDPGLGLRLIYFSYDVKMKEKGDIPEGYSVSREKKERFSLILESASTNQTSMYLCASSLAGVDPPDMQYFGPGTRLTVL.

In the case of this clonotype: Without the conserved terminal phenylalanine or tryptophan, this CDR3 likely stems from a read error. This chain connects TRBV28 to TRBJ2-5; no clear D gene. In germline, CDR1 is MDHEN, CDR2 SYDVKM. V dropped 6 bases and J dropped 4 bases, with 15 bases sitting between them. The CDR3 is 14 residues long. The chain's CDR3 is CASSLRSRLETQYL. CDR3 DNA sequence: TGTGCCAGCAGCCTTCGATCGAGGCTAGAGACCCAGTACCTC.

About this clonotype itself: Germline is not matched at one junction end, which may reflect a read error. The J gene is TRBJ2-3, the V gene TRBV4-1, with D perhaps matching TRBD1 (5 bases). The end of the DNA aligns better with TRBJ1-5, so the J call may be wrong. Per the germline V gene, CDR1 is MGHRA and CDR2 is YSYEKL. The CDR3 extends over 15 amino acids. The CDR3, as DNA: TGCGCCATCAGCCAGGGACTACTAAGCACAGATACGCAGCATTTT. Encoded protein: CAISQGLLSTDTQHF.

This rearrangement joins TRBV6-6 to TRBJ1-2; TRBD1 matches at 8 bases. Trimming cost V 7 bases and J 6 bases; bases outside gene matches: 10. The CDR3 consists of 14 residues. Germline lookup yields CDR1 MNHNY and CDR2 SVGAGI (reference sequence). The CDR3 loop is CASNNPGQVNGYTF. The CDR3 nucleotides read TGTGCCAGCAACAACCCGGGACAGGTCAATGGCTACACCTTC.

This chain links TRBV28 with TRBJ2-1; 7 bases are shared with TRBD2. The CDR3 spans 17 residues. Germline V gene data show CDR1 as MDHEN and CDR2 as SYDVKM. J gave up 6 bases and V 4 bases, and 15 bases lay outside the gene matches. The CDR3 DNA is TGTGCCAGCAGTTCTCTCGCGAGCGGGGAGGCGGCCAATGAGCAGTTCTTC. It encodes CASSSLASGEAANEQFF.

This clonotype showed up just once. Lacking the conserved final phenylalanine or tryptophan, this CDR3 likely reflects a read error. V usage is TRBV12-3 or TRBV12-4 and J usage is TRBJ1-2; D is possibly TRBD1 (6 bases). The CDR3 length is 17 residues. For the CDR3, the DNA is TGTGCTAGCACCTCGGACTTGAGTACAGGGTACAACTATGGCTACACCCTC. Translating gives CASTSDLSTGYNYGYTL.

In its sample, this clonotype was seen once. The germline gene is not matched at one end of the junction; a read error may be the cause. This rearrangement joins TRBV11-3 to TRBJ2-3, with TRBD2 matching 7 bases. The CDR3 loop spans 14 amino acids. The germline V gene encodes CDR1 SGHNT and CDR2 YENEEA. The CDR3 is CASSFRTSTDPQYF. The DNA for the CDR3 is TGTGCCAGCAGTTTCAGGACTAGTACAGATCCGCAGTATTTT. Full variable domain (remainder filled in from reference TRBV11-3 and TRBJ2-3): EAGVVQSPRYKIIEKKQPVAFWCNPISGHNTLYWYLQNLGQGPELLIRYENEEAVDDSQLPKDRFSAERLKGVDSTLKIQPAELGDSAVYLCASSFRTSTDPQYFGPGTRLTVL.

As for this clonotype: Since a much larger clone is just one base distant, this may be a read error. The CDR3 reads CASSLDRNEQYF. CDR3 coding DNA: TGCGCCAGCAGCTTGGACAGGAACGAGCAGTACTTC. The chain combines TRBV5-1 with TRBJ2-7, with D possibly matching TRBD1 (5 bases). Per the germline V gene, CDR1 is SGHRS and CDR2 is YFSETQ. The CDR3 is 12 amino acids. Trimming cost V 0 bases and J 5 bases, with 6 bases left between them.

This clonotype was observed many times. The chain combines TRBV5-1 with TRBJ1-1, with D perhaps TRBD1 (6 bases). The CDR3 consists of 15 residues. Germline assignment: CDR1 SGHRS and CDR2 YFSETQ. V shed 2 bases and J shed 1 base, with 12 bases lying between them. CDR3 loop: CASSFRGEPNTEAFF. The CDR3 DNA sequence: TGCGCCAGCAGCTTTAGGGGGGAGCCGAACACTGAAGCTTTCTTT.

This clonotype has just a few counts. Written as DNA, the CDR3 is TGTGCCAGTAGTTACGGCCGTGGCTACACCTTC. Its translation is CASSYGRGYTF. This chain joins TRBV19 and TRBJ1-2; D is unclear. The CDR3 runs 11 residues. The V gene lost 5 bases and the J gene lost 7 bases, with 8 bases spanning the gap. In germline, CDR1 is LNHDA, CDR2 SQIVND (reference sequence). Variable domain in full (rest from reference TRBV19 and TRBJ1-2): DGGITQSPKYLFRKEGQNVTLSCEQNLNHDAMYWYRQDPGQGLRLIYYSQIVNDFQKGDIAEGYSVSREKKESFPLTVTSAQKNPTAFYLCASSYGRGYTFGSGTRLTVV.